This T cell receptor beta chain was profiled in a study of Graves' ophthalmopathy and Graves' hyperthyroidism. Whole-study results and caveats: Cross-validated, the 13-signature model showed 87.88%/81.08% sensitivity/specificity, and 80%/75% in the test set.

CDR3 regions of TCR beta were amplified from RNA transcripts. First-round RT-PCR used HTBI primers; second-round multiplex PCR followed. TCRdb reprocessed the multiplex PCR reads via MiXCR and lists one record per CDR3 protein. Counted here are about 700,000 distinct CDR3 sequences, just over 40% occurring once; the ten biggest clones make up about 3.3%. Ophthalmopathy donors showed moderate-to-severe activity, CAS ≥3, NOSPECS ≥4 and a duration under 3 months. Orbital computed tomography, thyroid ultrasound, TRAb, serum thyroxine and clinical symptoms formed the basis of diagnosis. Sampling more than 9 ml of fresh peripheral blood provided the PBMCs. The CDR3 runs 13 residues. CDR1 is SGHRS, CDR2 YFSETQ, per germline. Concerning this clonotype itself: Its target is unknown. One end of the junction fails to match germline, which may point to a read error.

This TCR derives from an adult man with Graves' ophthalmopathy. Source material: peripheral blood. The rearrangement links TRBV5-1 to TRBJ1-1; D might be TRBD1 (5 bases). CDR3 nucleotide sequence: TGCGCCAACAGCGTGGGACGAGGGCTAGAAGCTTTCTTT. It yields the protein CANSVGRGLEAFF.